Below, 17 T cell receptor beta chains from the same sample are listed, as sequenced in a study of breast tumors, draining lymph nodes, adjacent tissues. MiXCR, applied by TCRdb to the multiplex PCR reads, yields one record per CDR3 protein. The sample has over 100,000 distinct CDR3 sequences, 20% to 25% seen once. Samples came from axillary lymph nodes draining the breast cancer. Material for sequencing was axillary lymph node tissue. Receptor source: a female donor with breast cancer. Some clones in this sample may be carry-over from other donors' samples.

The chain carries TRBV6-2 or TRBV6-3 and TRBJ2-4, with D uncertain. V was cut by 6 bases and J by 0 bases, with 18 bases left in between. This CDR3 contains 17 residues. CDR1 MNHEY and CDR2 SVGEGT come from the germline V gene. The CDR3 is CASRPSSAGIAKNIQYF. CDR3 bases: TGTGCCAGCAGACCCTCGTCGGCAGGAATAGCCAAAAACATTCAGTACTTC.

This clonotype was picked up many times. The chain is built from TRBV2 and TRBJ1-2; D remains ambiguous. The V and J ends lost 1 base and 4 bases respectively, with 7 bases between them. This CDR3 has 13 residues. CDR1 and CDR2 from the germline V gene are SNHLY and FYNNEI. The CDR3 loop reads CASSEGEGYGYTF. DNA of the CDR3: TGTGCCAGCAGTGAAGGGGAAGGCTATGGCTACACCTTC.

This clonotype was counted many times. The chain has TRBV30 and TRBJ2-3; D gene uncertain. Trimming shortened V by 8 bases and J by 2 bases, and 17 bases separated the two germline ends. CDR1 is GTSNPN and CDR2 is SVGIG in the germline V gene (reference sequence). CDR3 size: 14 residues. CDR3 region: CAQRVASYTDTQYF. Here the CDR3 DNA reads TGTGCCCAAAGGGTGGCGTCTTACACAGATACGCAGTATTTT.

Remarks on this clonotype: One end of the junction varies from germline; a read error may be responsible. The chain's CDR3 is CASSLGRGLAGDEHFF. CDR3 nucleotide sequence: TGTGCCAGCAGCTTAGGCCGGGGACTAGCGGGAGATGAGCATTTCTTC. The V call is TRBV7-3, the J call TRBJ2-1; 14 positions agree with TRBD2. CDR3 size: 16 residues. From germline, CDR1 is SGHTA and CDR2 FQGTGA.

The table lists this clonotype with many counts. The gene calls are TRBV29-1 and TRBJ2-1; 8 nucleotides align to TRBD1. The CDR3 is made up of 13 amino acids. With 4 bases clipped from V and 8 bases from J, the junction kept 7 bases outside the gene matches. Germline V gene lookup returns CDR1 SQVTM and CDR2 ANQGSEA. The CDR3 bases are TGCAGCGTTGTAGGACAGGGAGGCGATGAGCAGTTCTTC. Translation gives CSVVGQGGDEQFF.

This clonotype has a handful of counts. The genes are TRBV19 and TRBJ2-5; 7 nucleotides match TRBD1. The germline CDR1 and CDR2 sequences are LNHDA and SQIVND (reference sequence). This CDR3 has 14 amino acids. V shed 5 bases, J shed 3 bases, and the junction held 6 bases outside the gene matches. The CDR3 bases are TGTGCCAGTAGTGTCAGGGGGAGAAAAGAGACCCAGTACTTC. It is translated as CASSVRGRKETQYF.

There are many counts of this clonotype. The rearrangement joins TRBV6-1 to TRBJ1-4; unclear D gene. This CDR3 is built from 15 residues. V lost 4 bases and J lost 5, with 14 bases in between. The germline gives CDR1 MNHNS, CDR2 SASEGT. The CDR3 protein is CASSVRGVGNEKLFF. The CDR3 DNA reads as TGTGCCAGCAGTGTCCGGGGAGTGGGAAATGAAAAACTGTTTTTT.

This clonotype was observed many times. CDR3 residues: CASSIGSGREKLFF. The CDR3 bases are TGTGCCAGTAGTATCGGAAGCGGCAGGGAAAAACTGTTTTTT. V is TRBV19 and J is TRBJ1-4; D not certain. From germline, CDR1 is LNHDA and CDR2 SQIVND (reference sequence). CDR3 size: 14 residues. The V gene lost 3 bases and the J gene lost 8 bases, with 13 bases spanning the gap.

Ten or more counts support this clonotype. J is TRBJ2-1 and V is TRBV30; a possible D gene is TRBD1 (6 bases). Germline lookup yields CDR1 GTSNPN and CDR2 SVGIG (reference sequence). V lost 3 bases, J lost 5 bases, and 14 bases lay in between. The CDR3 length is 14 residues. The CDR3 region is CAWRLTGLHNEQFF. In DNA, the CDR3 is TGTGCCTGGAGACTCACAGGGTTACACAATGAGCAGTTCTTC.

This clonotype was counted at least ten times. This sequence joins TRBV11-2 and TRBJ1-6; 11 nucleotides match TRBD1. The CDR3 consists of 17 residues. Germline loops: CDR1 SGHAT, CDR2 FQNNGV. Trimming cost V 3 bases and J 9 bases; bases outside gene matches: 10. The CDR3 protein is CASSFKLAGTGGSPLHF. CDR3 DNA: TGTGCCAGCAGCTTCAAACTTGCCGGGACAGGGGGTTCACCCCTCCACTTT.

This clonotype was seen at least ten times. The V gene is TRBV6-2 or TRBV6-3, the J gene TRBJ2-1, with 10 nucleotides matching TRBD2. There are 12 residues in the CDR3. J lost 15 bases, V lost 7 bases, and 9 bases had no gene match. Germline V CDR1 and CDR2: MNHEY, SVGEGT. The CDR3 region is CASTSSGSFLFF. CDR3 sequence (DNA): TGTGCCAGCACTTCTAGCGGGAGCTTTTTGTTCTTC.

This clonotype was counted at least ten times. The CDR3 bases are TGTGCCAGCAAGCTGGACAACCGAAGGGCCTACGAGCAGTACTTC. It encodes CASKLDNRRAYEQYF. The chain has TRBV6-5 and TRBJ2-7; possible D gene TRBD1, 5 bases. Trimming removed 7 bases from V and 2 bases from J, with 18 bases in between. The germline V gene encodes CDR1 MNHEY and CDR2 SVGAGI. The CDR3 has 15 amino acids.

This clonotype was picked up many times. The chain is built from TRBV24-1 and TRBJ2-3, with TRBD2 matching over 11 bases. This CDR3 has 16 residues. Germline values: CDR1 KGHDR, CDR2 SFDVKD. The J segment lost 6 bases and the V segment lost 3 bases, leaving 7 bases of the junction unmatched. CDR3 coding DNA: TGTGCCACCAGTGATACTAGCGGGAGTGCTGCGGATACGCAGTATTTT. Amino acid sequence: CATSDTSGSAADTQYF.

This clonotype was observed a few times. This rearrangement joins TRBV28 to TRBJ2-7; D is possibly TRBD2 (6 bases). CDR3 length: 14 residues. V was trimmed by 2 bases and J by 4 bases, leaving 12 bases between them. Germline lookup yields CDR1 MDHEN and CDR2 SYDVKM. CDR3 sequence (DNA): TGTGCCAGCAGTTTAGGGGGGTGGGTTTACGAGCAGTACTTC. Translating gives CASSLGGWVYEQYF.

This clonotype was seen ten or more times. CDR3 sequence (DNA): TGCGCCAGCAGCCAAGAATCGGGGACTAGCGGGAGGGGAAGCACAGATACGCAGTATTTT. Its translation is CASSQESGTSGRGSTDTQYF. This chain links TRBV4-3 with TRBJ2-3; 16 bases align to TRBD2. J gave up 0 bases and V 0 bases, and 6 bases lay outside the gene matches. From germline, CDR1 is LGHNA and CDR2 YSLEER. This CDR3 has 20 residues.

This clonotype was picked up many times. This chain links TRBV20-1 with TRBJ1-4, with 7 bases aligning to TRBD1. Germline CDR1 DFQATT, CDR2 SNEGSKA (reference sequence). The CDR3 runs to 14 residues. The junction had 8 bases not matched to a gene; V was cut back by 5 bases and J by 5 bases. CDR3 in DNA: TGCAGTGCTGGCAGGGACAGCGTAAATGAAAAACTGTTTTTT. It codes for CSAGRDSVNEKLFF.

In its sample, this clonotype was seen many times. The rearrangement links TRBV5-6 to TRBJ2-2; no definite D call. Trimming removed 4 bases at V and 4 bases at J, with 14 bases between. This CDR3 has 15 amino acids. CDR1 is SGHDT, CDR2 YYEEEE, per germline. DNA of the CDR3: TGTGCCAGCAGCCCCGGACGGCGTGTCACCGGGGAGCTGTTTTTT. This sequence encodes CASSPGRRVTGELFF.